This record looks at one TCR beta chain sequence and its context. The sample belongs to a study of blood T cell repertoires in COVID-19. At the level of the study: Sites in the United States, Italy and Spain provided acute and convalescent COVID-19 samples. PBMCs, B-cell-depleted T cells, or T cells provided the cDNA or gDNA that made up the material.

In the original processing: Reference gene primer amplification gave nucleated cell count estimates. Sequenced by immunoSEQ multiplex PCR; TCRdb stores in-frame clones only, minus some. V and J calls and clone size are those listed in that table; D and trimming were worked out from the DNA. The sample includes 200,000 to 250,000 clones, 65% to 85% of them seen just once. Sequenced: peripheral blood. The clonotype was recovered from a human donor in a cohort sampled during active COVID-19.

In nucleotides, the CDR3 is TGTGCCAGCAGCTTTAACCAGGGTGACTATGGCTACACCTTC. It translates to CASSFNQGDYGYTF. The chain joins TRBV7-2 to TRBJ1-2; D might be TRBD1 (5 bases). The CDR3 contains 14 residues. Germline assignment: CDR1 SGHTA and CDR2 FQGNSA. Trimming took 3 bases from V and 3 from J, leaving 11 bases between them.